This T cell receptor beta chain was observed in a study of T cell responses to AZD1222 COVID-19 vaccine. Study-wide results and caveats: Seropositive at baseline were only six or seven AZD1222 recipients. Repertoire sampling happened only post peak T cell response. Nearly half of spike-specific TCRs reportedly target unmutated variant regions. A mostly white British donor set with more females was recruited, and clonal diversity was possibly underestimated.

The protocol was immunoSEQ multiplex PCR, while the TCRdb copy is restricted to in-frame clones and leaves out a portion. The repertoire holds 150,000 to 200,000 clones, with around 86% as singletons. Concerning this clone: What it binds is unknown.

Deletions cut 1 base from V and 4 bases from J, with 11 bases between. Germline V gene data show CDR1 as SGHNT and CDR2 as YYREEE (reference sequence). The CDR3 loop spans 14 amino acids. The starting material was peripheral blood, obtained on day 0 of MenACWY control vaccination. The chain joins TRBV5-4 to TRBJ1-2; the D is unclear. The sequence came from an adult in good health. The DNA of the CDR3 is TGTGCCAGCAGCTTGACAGAGGCCATCTATGGCTACACCTTC. It translates to CASSLTEAIYGYTF.